One sample yielded the 26 T cell receptor beta chains listed below, sequenced in a study of T cells in women clearing cervical HPV infection. This table comes from immunoSEQ multiplex PCR, and its TCRdb copy is limited to in-frame clones, with some not included. The listing contains about 34,000 clones. The sequencing sample was made of blood buffy coat. Receptor source: a woman aged 18-69 years with a cervical HPV16 infection that either progressed to CIN3+ or cleared (not recorded which).

About this clone: The read terminates 3 residues before the CDR3 end, so the remaining end is supplied by the germline J gene. J is TRBJ2-2 and V is TRBV7-6; a possible D gene is TRBD2 (5 bases). This CDR3 spans 16 amino acids. V lost 5 bases and J 7 bases, leaving 20 bases between the germline ends. Germline assignment: CDR1 SGHVS and CDR2 FNYEAQ. The CDR3 bases that were read are TGTGCCAGCAGCCCCCAGGCGGGTCTCAAGGTCGGGGAG. Its protein product is CASSPQAGLKVGE. The whole CDR3 sequence reads CASSPQAGLKVGELFF.

Points on this clone: Sequencing ends 3 residues short of the CDR3 end; the germline J gene provides the rest. The V and J genes are TRBV5-1 and TRBJ2-2; 10 nucleotides match TRBD1. Trimming cost V 3 bases and J 5 bases; bases outside gene matches: 7. The CDR3 extends over 16 amino acids. The germline V gene encodes CDR1 SGHRS and CDR2 YFSETQ. CDR3 DNA, as far as it was read: TGCGCCAGCAGCTCCCGGGACAGGGGTCCAACCGGGGAG. It yields the protein CASSSRDRGPTGE. In full, the CDR3 is CASSSRDRGPTGELFF. Full variable domain (outside the CDR3, taken from reference TRBV5-1 and TRBJ2-2): KAGVTQTPRYLIKTRGQQVTLSCSPISGHRSVSWYQQTPGQGLQFLFEYFSETQRNKGNFPGRFSGRQFSNSRSEMNVSTLELGDSALYLCASSSRDRGPTGELFFGEGSRLTVL.

As concerns this clone: The read ends 3 residues before the CDR3 terminus; that terminus is restored from the germline J gene. The gene calls are TRBV7-2 and TRBJ2-1; maybe TRBD1 (6 bases). The length of the CDR3 is 15 residues. Per the germline V gene, CDR1 is SGHTA and CDR2 is FQGNSA. The V gene lost 2 bases and the J gene lost 3 bases, with 11 bases spanning the gap. The CDR3 reads CASSLSRTVYNEQFF. CDR3 DNA (partial): TGTGCCAGCAGCTTATCGAGGACAGTCTACAATGAG.

Regarding this clone: The sequenced fragment ends 3 residues before the CDR3 boundary, so the rest is inferred from the germline J gene. The rearrangement joins TRBV2 to TRBJ2-1; 9 nucleotides align to TRBD1. The CDR3 is made up of 14 amino acids. V lost 7 bases to trimming and J lost 9 bases; unmatched junction nucleotides: 10. CDR1 SNHLY and CDR2 FYNNEI come from the germline V gene. The CDR3 DNA, read in part, is TGTGCCAGCACCCGGACAGGGGAGAGGGGTGAG. It codes for CASTRTGERGE. From start to end, the CDR3 is CASTRTGERGEQFF.

Notes on this clone: The read halts 3 residues ahead of the CDR3 end, with the missing end drawn from the germline J gene. This chain uses TRBV7-6 with TRBJ2-2; 13 positions agree with TRBD2. J lost 4 bases, V lost 5 bases, and 4 bases had no gene match. The CDR3 sequence is 16 residues long. The germline gives CDR1 SGHVS, CDR2 FNYEAQ. The DNA read from the CDR3 is TGTGCCAGCAGCCCAAGACTAGCGGGGGGCACCGGGGAG. Translated, it gives CASSPRLAGGTGE. The full CDR3 protein is CASSPRLAGGTGELFF.

Concerning this clone: The missing CDR3 end, 3 residues past where the read stops, is filled in from the germline J gene. This sequence joins TRBV30 and TRBJ2-1; 7 positions match TRBD1. The CDR3 totals 14 residues. Losses at the gene ends were 8 bases for V and 0 bases for J; bases not matched to a gene: 7. Germline CDR1 reads GTSNPN; CDR2 reads SVGIG (reference sequence). The chain's CDR3 is CASRDRVSYNEQFF. CDR3 DNA, as far as it was read: TGTGCCAGCCGGGACAGAGTCTCCTACAATGAG.

In regard to this clone: Read coverage stops 3 residues before the CDR3 terminus; the germline J gene supplies the remainder. The gene calls are TRBV14 and TRBJ2-7, with D perhaps TRBD1 (5 bases). V was trimmed by 4 bases and J by 0 bases, leaving 10 bases between them. The germline gives CDR1 SGHDN, CDR2 FVKESK. This CDR3 is 14 amino acids long. The CDR3 loop is CASSPKTDSYEQYF. The DNA read from the CDR3 is TGTGCCAGCAGCCCTAAGACAGACTCCTACGAG.

About this clone: The CDR3 end is not reached by the read, which stops 3 residues before it; the germline J gene fills it in. The rearrangement links TRBV30 to TRBJ1-4, with 7 bases that match TRBD1. V was pared by 5 bases and J by 4 bases, with 4 bases of the junction left unmatched. The length of the CDR3 is 13 residues. Germline values: CDR1 GTSNPN, CDR2 SVGIG (reference sequence). The CDR3 bases that were read are TGTGCCTGGCAGGGACAGAATAATGAAAAA. Residues: CAWQGQNNEK. The CDR3 reads in full as CAWQGQNNEKLFF.

On this clone itself: The observed sequence ends 3 residues before the CDR3 terminus, with the missing tail filled in from the germline J gene. The rearrangement links TRBV6-1 to TRBJ1-6; maybe TRBD1 (6 bases). The CDR3 extends over 17 amino acids. The V end lost 0 bases, the J end lost 4 bases, and 13 bases lay between the germline ends. Germline V CDR1 and CDR2: MNHNS, SASEGT. This CDR3 reads CASSEAIGQLYNSPLHF. The part of the CDR3 DNA that was read is TGTGCCAGCAGTGAAGCAATAGGACAGCTTTATAATTCACCC.

Points on this clone: The CDR3 is cut off 3 residues early in the read; its end comes from the germline J gene. V is TRBV28 and J is TRBJ2-7, with 8 bases matching TRBD2. The germline gives CDR1 MDHEN, CDR2 SYDVKM. The CDR3 consists of 15 residues. V trimming: 4 bases; J trimming: 4 bases; junction bases outside the gene matches: 9. CDR3 residues: CASSSLAGKRYEQYF. CDR3 DNA (partial): TGTGCCAGCAGTTCCTTAGCGGGAAAGAGGTACGAG.

Concerning this clone: From the germline J gene comes the end of the CDR3, since the read stops 3 residues before it. The chain links TRBV20-1 to TRBJ2-5, with 13 bases lining up with TRBD2. This CDR3 contains 16 residues. Germline CDR1 reads DFQATT; CDR2 reads SNEGSKA (reference sequence). The junction had 9 bases not matched to a gene; V was cut back by 4 bases and J by 4 bases. CDR3 in amino acids: CSATTSGRTVGETQYF. CDR3 bases read: TGCAGTGCTACGACTAGCGGGAGGACGGTGGGAGAGACC.

Comment on this clone: From the germline J gene comes the end of the CDR3, since the read stops 3 residues before it. The V call is TRBV6-1, the J call TRBJ1-1, with TRBD1 identical over 7 bases. After removal of 4 bases from V and 7 bases from J, the junction contained 9 bases not matched to a gene. The CDR3 is 14 amino acids. The germline gives CDR1 MNHNS, CDR2 SASEGT. CDR3 bases read: TGTGCCAGCAGTGGAAATGAGAGGGGGCGTGAA. Protein: CASSGNERGRE. In full, the CDR3 is CASSGNERGREAFF.

A note on this clone: The read terminates 3 residues before the CDR3 end, so the remaining end is supplied by the germline J gene. The J gene is TRBJ1-6, the V gene TRBV7-3; 11 positions match TRBD1. The CDR3 is 17 residues long. Germline CDR1 reads SGHTA; CDR2 reads FQGTGA. With V trimmed by 0 bases and J by 10 bases, 8 bases remained unmatched. The covered CDR3 bases are TGTGCCAGCAGCTTAACGGGACAGGGGGAAGGGATATCACCC. Translating it yields CASSLTGQGEGISP. The CDR3 in full is CASSLTGQGEGISPLHF. Combining the CDR3 with reference TRBV7-3 and TRBJ1-6 gives the whole variable domain GAGVSQTPSNKVTEKGKYVELRCDPISGHTALYWYRQSLGQGPEFLIYFQGTGAADDSGLPNDRFFAVRPEGSVSTLKIQRTERGDSAVYLCASSLTGQGEGISPLHFGNGTRLTVT.

A remark on this clone: The sequence runs out 3 residues before the end of the CDR3; the remainder is reconstructed from the germline J gene. The chain employs TRBV10-3 and TRBJ2-1; tentative D call: TRBD1 (6 bases). Deletions cut 3 bases from V and 1 base from J, with 7 bases between. Looked up from germline, CDR1 is ENHRY and CDR2 is SYGVKD. This CDR3 contains 14 residues. CDR3 sequence: CAISDGQSYNEQFF. CDR3 bases read: TGTGCCATCAGTGACGGACAGTCCTACAATGAG.

Judged by frequency, this clone is medium-sized. The CDR3 end falls 3 residues outside the read, so it is completed with the germline J gene. V gene TRBV18 combines with J gene TRBJ2-7; perhaps TRBD2 as D (6 bases). Germline lookup yields CDR1 KGHSH and CDR2 LQKENI. The CDR3 is 14 amino acids. Trimming removed 3 bases from V and 2 bases from J, with 11 bases in between. Incomplete CDR3 DNA: TGTGCCAGCTCACCTAACTTAGCGGCCTACGAG. Its protein is CASSPNLAAYE. In full, the CDR3 is CASSPNLAAYEQYF.

Concerning this clone itself: The observed sequence ends 3 residues before the CDR3 terminus, with the missing tail filled in from the germline J gene. The chain joins TRBV7-6 to TRBJ2-1; maybe TRBD2 (7 bases). This CDR3 region has 16 residues. The V and J ends lost 1 base and 3 bases respectively, with 13 bases between them. Germline lookup yields CDR1 SGHVS and CDR2 FNYEAQ. The sequenced part of the CDR3 DNA is TGTGCCAGCAGCTTAGGTGGCGGGGGCAACTACAATGAG. Protein product: CASSLGGGGNYNE. The full CDR3 reads CASSLGGGGNYNEQFF.

Regarding this clone: The CDR3 goes on 3 residues after the read ends, and that part is filled in from the germline J gene. V usage is TRBV30 and J usage is TRBJ2-3; TRBD2 is a possible D gene (6 bases). The CDR3 consists of 16 residues. The germline V gene has CDR1 GTSNPN and CDR2 SVGIG (reference sequence). CDR3 loop: CAWTGSVQGWGETQYF. The covered CDR3 bases are TGTGCCTGGACCGGCTCGGTCCAGGGTTGGGGGGAGACG.

In the case of this clone: The missing CDR3 end, 3 residues past where the read stops, is filled in from the germline J gene. The rearrangement links TRBV10-3 to TRBJ1-2; no definite D call. The CDR3 totals 13 residues. CDR1 ENHRY and CDR2 SYGVKD come from the germline V gene. CDR3 DNA, as far as it was read: TGTGCCATCAGTGAAGGGCTGGCTGACGGC. It yields the protein CAISEGLADG. The whole CDR3 reads CAISEGLADGYTF.

Of note for this clone: Sequencing ends 3 residues short of the CDR3 end; the germline J gene provides the rest. This chain connects TRBV7-9 to TRBJ2-7; 7 bases line up with TRBD2. V lost 1 base to trimming and J lost 1 base; unmatched junction nucleotides: 4. The CDR3 spans 15 residues. Germline CDR1 and CDR2: SEHNR and FQNEAQ (reference sequence). The CDR3 loop is CASSLGGSGSYEQYF. The CDR3 bases that were read are TGTGCCAGCAGCTTAGGCGGGAGTGGTTCCTACGAG.

As to this clone: The read finishes 3 residues shy of the CDR3 end, and the germline J gene is used to complete it. The chain employs TRBV2 and TRBJ1-2; 10 bases line up with TRBD1. V lost 1 base, J lost 4 bases, and 3 bases stayed unmatched. The CDR3 loop spans 15 amino acids. Per germline, CDR1 SNHLY and CDR2 FYNNEI. The CDR3 region is CASSEGGTGAYGYTF. Incomplete CDR3 DNA: TGTGCCAGCAGTGAAGGGGGGACAGGGGCCTATGGC.

The covered CDR3 bases are TGTGCCAGCAGCTTAGGACAGGGGGCATCCGATGAG. Encoded protein: CASSLGQGASDE. The entire CDR3 protein is CASSLGQGASDEQFF. The genes are TRBV11-2 and TRBJ2-1; 10 bases map to TRBD1. The CDR3 end is not reached by the read, which stops 3 residues before it; the germline J gene fills it in. Germline trimming cut 1 base from V and 8 bases from J; bases unmatched to any gene: 5. The germline V gene has CDR1 SGHAT and CDR2 FQNNGV. The CDR3 is made up of 15 amino acids.

A note on this clone: The read is 3 residues too short to cover the CDR3 end, so that end is filled in from the germline J gene. V and J are TRBV7-3 and TRBJ2-2; 12 positions agree with TRBD2. There are 16 residues in the CDR3. V gave up 5 bases and J gave up 6 bases; unmatched junction bases: 7. CDR1 is SGHTA, CDR2 FQGTGA, per germline. CDR3 amino acids: CASSTGGTSGSGELFF. The DNA read from the CDR3 is TGTGCCAGCAGCACAGGGGGGACTAGCGGGTCCGGGGAG.

Concerning this clone itself: The CDR3 extends 3 residues past the end of the read, so its final part is completed from the germline J gene. The chain carries TRBV19 and TRBJ2-6; D remains unclear. V shed 3 bases and J shed 0 bases, with 3 bases lying between them. From germline, CDR1 is LNHDA and CDR2 SQIVND (reference sequence). This CDR3 has 14 amino acids. CDR3 DNA (partial): TGTGCCAGTAGTATGGCCTCTGGGGCCAACGTC. As protein: CASSMASGANV. Given in full, the CDR3 is CASSMASGANVLTF. Full variable domain (outside the CDR3, taken from reference TRBV19 and TRBJ2-6): DGGITQSPKYLFRKEGQNVTLSCEQNLNHDAMYWYRQDPGQGLRLIYYSQIVNDFQKGDIAEGYSVSREKKESFPLTVTSAQKNPTAFYLCASSMASGANVLTFGAGSRLTVL.

The DNA read from the CDR3 is TGTGCCAGTAGGGACAGGGTTAATCAGCCG. Residues: CASRDRVNQP. The full CDR3 protein is CASRDRVNQPQYF. The chain couples TRBV19 to TRBJ2-3, with 8 bases fitting TRBD1. The read falls 3 residues short of the CDR3 end, and the missing part is taken from the germline J gene. The germline V gene has CDR1 LNHDA and CDR2 SQIVND (reference sequence). This CDR3 has 13 residues.

As for this clone: The read gets to within 3 residues of the CDR3 end, and the germline J gene fills in the rest. The chain combines TRBV6-2 or TRBV6-3 with TRBJ2-3; TRBD2 agrees at 8 bases. The germline V gene has CDR1 MNHEY and CDR2 SVGEGT. This CDR3 comprises 11 residues. The CDR3 sequence: CASRGGETQYF. CDR3 DNA (partial): TGTGCCAGTCGGGGGGGTGAGACG.

In regard to this clone: The read ends 3 residues shy of where the CDR3 ends; the end is completed using the germline J gene. This rearrangement joins TRBV20-1 to TRBJ2-3, with D perhaps TRBD1 (5 bases). The germline gives CDR1 DFQATT, CDR2 SNEGSKA (reference sequence). The CDR3 has 12 amino acids. V was cut by 5 bases and J by 2 bases, with 8 bases left in between. The covered CDR3 bases are TGCAGTGCTTTGACAGACACAGATACG. Protein product: CSALTDTDT. The whole CDR3 protein is CSALTDTDTQYF.